The 8 T cell receptor beta chains given below trace back to one sample, sequenced in a study of regulatory T cells in long-lasting Graves disease. Time point meaning: newly diagnosed GD, antithyroid drugs for less than 3 months. Construction of the TCR library relied on RNA isolated from PBMCs. TCR beta libraries were built with iRepertoire HTBI primers and Arm-PCR of CDR3 regions. MiXCR, applied by TCRdb to the multiplex PCR reads, yields one record per CDR3 protein. The sample records 350,000 to 450,000 distinct CDR3 sequences, 15% being singletons. The sample was also linked to a second study, of T cells in Graves' hyperthyroidism and ophthalmopathy.

The specimen comprised peripheral blood mononuclear cells (PBMCs), sampled at new diagnosis, from a patient treated with antithyroid drugs. These receptors were obtained from a woman in her twenties or thirties with Graves disease.

The chain joins TRBV7-2 to TRBJ2-3; D may be TRBD2 (6 bases). CDR3 length equals 17 residues. The germline V and J ends were trimmed by 5 bases and 5 bases, with 23 bases remaining between them. Germline V CDR1 and CDR2: SGHTA, FQGNSA. In DNA form, the CDR3 reads TGTGCCAGCAGCAAACTACCAGCGGGCCCGAGTGGAGATACGCAGTATTTT. This translates into CASSKLPAGPSGDTQYF.

At least ten counts were recorded for this clonotype. CDR3 nucleotides: TGTGCCAGCAGCCGGGACTCCGGGACCTACAATGAGCAGTTCTTC. It specifies CASSRDSGTYNEQFF. This chain uses TRBV3-1 with TRBJ2-1; weak D call: TRBD2 (6 bases). There are 15 residues in the CDR3. Trimming left V 4 bases short and J 2 bases short, with 12 bases between. In germline, CDR1 is LGHDT, CDR2 YNNKEL (reference sequence).

This clonotype occurred many times. The J gene is TRBJ2-7, the V gene TRBV11-2; 13 bases line up with TRBD2. The V and J ends lost 6 bases and 6 bases, in that order; junction bases with no gene match: 11. Germline V gives CDR1 SGHAT, CDR2 FQNNGV. This CDR3 spans 16 amino acids. This CDR3 is CASRHAGTSGMGEQYF. CDR3 DNA: TGTGCCAGCAGACACGCCGGGACTAGCGGGATGGGCGAGCAGTACTTC.

This clonotype was seen only a few times. The genes are TRBV4-1 and TRBJ1-4; tentatively, D is TRBD1 (6 bases). The CDR3 consists of 16 residues. The V and J ends lost 0 bases and 7 bases respectively, with 15 bases between them. Germline V gene lookup returns CDR1 MGHRA and CDR2 YSYEKL. CDR3 coding DNA: TGCGCCAGCAGCCAAGATATCGACCGAGGGGGTGAAAAACTGTTTTTT. Its protein is CASSQDIDRGGEKLFF.

This clonotype was seen more than once but under ten times. The CDR3 protein is CASSRTGVSPEQYF. The CDR3 DNA is TGTGCCAGCAGCCGGACAGGGGTCTCTCCCGAGCAGTACTTC. The chain joins TRBV7-3 to TRBJ2-7, with TRBD1 identical over 9 bases. V was clipped by 5 bases and J by 6 bases; unmatched bases: 8. Germline V gives CDR1 SGHTA, CDR2 FQGTGA. The CDR3 totals 14 residues. Variable domain in full (rest from reference TRBV7-3 and TRBJ2-7): GAGVSQTPSNKVTEKGKYVELRCDPISGHTALYWYRQSLGQGPEFLIYFQGTGAADDSGLPNDRFFAVRPEGSVSTLKIQRTERGDSAVYLCASSRTGVSPEQYFGPGTRLTVT.

This clonotype was observed many times. CDR3 sequence reads: CASSPTSGWYQETQYF. The CDR3 DNA reads TGTGCCAGCAGCCCGACTAGCGGGTGGTACCAAGAGACCCAGTACTTC. The V and J genes are TRBV12-3 or TRBV12-4 and TRBJ2-5; TRBD2 agrees at 10 bases. The CDR3 has 16 amino acids. V was pared by 6 bases and J by 0 bases, with 7 bases of the junction left unmatched.

This clonotype has ten or more counts. The J gene is TRBJ2-3, the V gene TRBV6-2 or TRBV6-3, with 10 nucleotides matching TRBD2. CDR3 length: 16 residues. The V segment lost 2 bases and the J segment 4 bases; nucleotides outside the gene matches: 6. Germline assignment: CDR1 MNHEY and CDR2 SVGEGT. CDR3 nucleotides: TGTGCCAGCAGTTACCTGCCTAGCGGGAGCGCAGATACGCAGTATTTT. It encodes CASSYLPSGSADTQYF.

This clonotype was observed at least ten times. The V and J genes are TRBV6-5 and TRBJ2-5; a possible D gene is TRBD1 (7 bases). With 1 base removed from V and 4 bases from J, the gap between germline ends came to 16 bases. The CDR3 consists of 16 residues. Germline values: CDR1 MNHEY, CDR2 SVGAGI. The CDR3 coding sequence is TGTGCCAGCAGTTACTTGACGGGGGCAGGGGGAGAGACCCAGTACTTC. Its protein product is CASSYLTGAGGETQYF.